This T cell receptor beta chain is drawn from a study of human T cells and chemical hapten exposure. V lost 0 bases, J lost 7 bases, and 13 bases lay in between. The CDR3 runs 16 residues. The germline V gene has CDR1 SGHDN and CDR2 FVKESK. TCRdb re-called the RACE reads through MiXCR, storing one row per CDR3 protein. Here the sample spans about 380,000 distinct CDR3 sequences, 5.1% being singletons. The sample's time point: pre-sensitization, week 0. Treatment meaning: therapeutic diphenylcyclopropenone sensitization with weekly scalp DPC. The material sequenced was whole blood, taken in connection with sensitization to the hapten diphenylcyclopropenone (DPC). The origin of this receptor is a woman aged 50 to 60 with alopecia areata. Some clones in this sample may be carry-over from other donors' samples. The chain recombines TRBV14 with TRBJ1-6; D unresolved. Here the CDR3 reads CASSQELGIVNSPLHF. For the CDR3, the DNA is TGTGCCAGCAGCCAAGAACTAGGGATAGTGAATTCACCCCTCCACTTT.